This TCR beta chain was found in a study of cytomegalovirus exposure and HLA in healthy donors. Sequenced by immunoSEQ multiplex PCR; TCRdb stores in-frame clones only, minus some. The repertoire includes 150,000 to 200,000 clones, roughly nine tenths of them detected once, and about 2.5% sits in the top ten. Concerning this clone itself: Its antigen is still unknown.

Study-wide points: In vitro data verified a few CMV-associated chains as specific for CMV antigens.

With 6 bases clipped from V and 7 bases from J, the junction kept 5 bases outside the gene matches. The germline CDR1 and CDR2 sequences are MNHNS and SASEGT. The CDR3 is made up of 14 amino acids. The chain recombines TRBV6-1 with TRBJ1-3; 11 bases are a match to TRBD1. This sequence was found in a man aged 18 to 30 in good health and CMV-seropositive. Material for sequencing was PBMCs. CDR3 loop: CASRGDRGWNTIYF. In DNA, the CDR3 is TGTGCCAGCAGGGGGGACAGGGGGTGGAACACCATATATTTT.